The source of this TCR beta chain is a study of OX40 agonist ivuxolimab in advanced cancers. Trimming took 2 bases from V and 5 from J, leaving 19 bases between them. The V gene's germline CDR1 is SGHDN and CDR2 FVKESK. CDR3 size: 17 residues. Sequenced by immunoSEQ multiplex PCR; TCRdb stores in-frame clones only, minus some. Of about 100,000 clones in the sample, approximately 94% are singletons; the top ten hold approximately 2.9%. The sequence was collected from an adult with an advanced solid tumor such as melanoma, head and neck, liver or kidney cancer. The specimen comprised CD4+ or CD8+ T cells sorted from blood, sampled in a trial of the OX40 agonist ivuxolimab. The V call is TRBV14, the J call TRBJ2-1, with D possibly being TRBD2 (7 bases). CDR3 nucleotide sequence: TGTGCCAGCAGCCAAAACCGCAGGGGAGGGGGAAACAATGAGCAGTTCTTC. Protein product: CASSQNRRGGGNNEQFF.